The text below deals with one TCR beta chain. Its antigen remains unknown. These data belong to a study of cytomegalovirus exposure and HLA in healthy donors. Sequenced by immunoSEQ multiplex PCR; TCRdb stores in-frame clones only, minus some. The sample consists of about 76,000 clones, around 94% of them appearing once. Study-level findings and limits: Cytomegalovirus association was assigned to 150 to 200 TCR beta chains. A classifier reportedly called cytomegalovirus status with high sensitivity and specificity. Most TCR sequences were seen very rarely across donors, but some public TCRs occurred in many.

CDR3 length: 15 residues. The V segment lost 8 bases and the J segment 4 bases; nucleotides outside the gene matches: 11. Germline CDR1 MNHNS, CDR2 SASEGT. The sequence was obtained from a woman younger than 30 in good health and CMV-seropositive. The material sequenced was PBMCs. The chain couples TRBV6-1 to TRBJ1-3, with 7 positions matching TRBD1. CDR3 residues: CASLRGQGRGNTIYF. The CDR3 nucleotides read TGTGCCAGCTTGAGGGGGCAGGGACGAGGAAACACCATATATTTT.